A selection of T cell receptor beta chains follows, all from one sample in a study of shared clonotypes between healthy human individuals. Profiled with immunoSEQ multiplex PCR; TCRdb holds only in-frame clones, not every one. The sample consists of around 1.1 million clones, 60% to 85% of them appearing once. Material: memory CD4+ T cells from PBMCs. Receptors were obtained from a man younger than 35 in good health. Some clones in this sample may be carry-over from other donors' samples. Each CDR3 is given with its conserved first and last residue. A D gene is named only where the DNA matches it firmly. Size is stated for part of the rows, as once, few or many counts, or as a class when the clone is expanded.

j_call cdr3_length clone_size v_call d_call cdr3_aa cdr3_nt
TRBJ2-1 15 NA TRBV27 TRBD2 CASSLSLAGGYEQFF TGTGCCAGCAGTTTATCGCTAGCGGGAGGGTATGAGCAGTTCTTC
TRBJ2-7 13 NA TRBV30 TRBD1 CAWSVRQGSEQYF TGTGCCTGGAGTGTACGACAGGGGAGCGAGCAGTACTTC
TRBJ1-2 13 NA TRBV29-1 TRBD1 CSVGDRFNYGYTF TGCAGCGTTGGGGACAGATTCAACTATGGCTACACCTTC
TRBJ2-5 14 NA TRBV7-2 NA CASSRDTIQETQYF TGTGCCAGCAGCCGGGACACCATCCAAGAGACCCAGTACTTC
TRBJ2-5 14 NA TRBV18 NA CASSPTAAGSEQHF TGTGCCAGCTCCCCGACGGCGGCGGGGTCCGAGCAGCACTTC
TRBJ2-2 14 NA TRBV30 NA CAWKKDSATGELFF TGTGCCTGGAAGAAGGACAGCGCAACCGGGGAGCTGTTTTTT
TRBJ2-5 15 NA TRBV9 NA CASSAAGGAQETQYF TGTGCCAGCAGCGCCGCTGGGGGGGCTCAAGAGACCCAGTACTTC
TRBJ2-1 13 NA TRBV6-1 NA CASSSGAYNEQFF TGTGCCAGCAGTTCAGGAGCCTACAATGAGCAGTTCTTC
TRBJ1-1 13 NA TRBV5-1 NA CASRKQTNTEAFF TGCGCCAGCAGAAAACAGACGAACACTGAAGCTTTCTTT
TRBJ2-3 15 NA TRBV6-5 NA CASSYSGPYTDTQYF TGTGCCAGCAGTTACTCGGGTCCGTACACAGATACGCAGTATTTT
TRBJ1-2 16 NA TRBV28 NA CASSPIRTDKNYGYTF TGTGCCAGCAGTCCCATTAGAACGGACAAGAACTATGGCTACACCTTC
TRBJ2-3 14 NA TRBV9 NA CASSVDLSTDTQYF TGTGCCAGCAGCGTGGACCTTAGCACAGATACGCAGTATTTT
TRBJ1-2 14 NA TRBV4-1 NA CASSQDMAYYGYTF TGCGCCAGCAGCCAAGATATGGCTTACTATGGCTACACCTTC
TRBJ1-5 15 once TRBV5-1 NA CASSFGDYSNQPQHF TGCGCCAGCAGCTTCGGGGATTATAGCAATCAGCCCCAGCATTTT
TRBJ2-5 15 NA TRBV27 NA CASSRGYTEGETQYF TGTGCCAGCAGTAGGGGGTACACGGAGGGGGAGACCCAGTACTTC
TRBJ2-1 15 NA TRBV5-4 NA CASSLAGSAYNEQFF TGTGCCAGCAGCTTGGCCGGAAGCGCTTACAATGAGCAGTTCTTC
TRBJ1-5 17 NA TRBV4-1 NA CASSLGLGTGTNQPQHF TGCGCCAGCAGCTTAGGATTGGGGACGGGGACAAATCAGCCCCAGCATTTT
TRBJ1-1 12 NA TRBV6-5 NA CASSYPMTEAFF TGTGCCAGCAGTTACCCGATGACTGAAGCTTTCTTT
TRBJ2-3 18 NA TRBV7-9 TRBD2 CASSFGHSGRGNTDTQYF TGTGCCAGCAGCTTTGGTCACAGCGGGAGAGGGAACACAGATACGCAGTATTTT
TRBJ2-3 15 NA TRBV4-1 NA CASSRQEGRTDTQYF TGCGCCAGCAGCCGCCAGGAGGGGCGGACAGATACGCAGTATTTT
TRBJ1-5 14 NA TRBV2 NA CASSEETAAQPQHF TGTGCCAGCAGTGAAGAGACAGCGGCGCAGCCCCAGCATTTT
TRBJ2-2 13 NA TRBV5-1 NA CASSLANTGELFF TGCGCCAGCAGTCTAGCCAATACCGGGGAGCTGTTTTTT
TRBJ1-1 16 NA TRBV14 NA CASSQGWGEFGTQAFF TGTGCCAGCAGCCAAGGATGGGGGGAGTTTGGTACCCAAGCTTTCTTT
TRBJ2-4 15 NA TRBV12-2 NA CASRLHDWLKNIQYF TGTGCAAGTCGCTTACACGACTGGCTCAAAAACATTCAGTACTTC
TRBJ2-1 12 NA TRBV5-1 NA CASSLDFGEQFF TGCGCCAGCAGCTTGGATTTCGGTGAGCAGTTCTTC
TRBJ2-3 15 NA TRBV5-4 NA CASSLGGLGTDTQYF TGTGCCAGCAGCTTGGGGGGATTAGGCACAGATACGCAGTATTTT
TRBJ2-1 15 NA TRBV7-2 NA CASSLGARRGNEQFF TGTGCCAGCAGCTTAGGGGCGCGTCGAGGGAATGAGCAGTTCTTC
TRBJ2-2 12 NA TRBV9 NA CASSVLDGELFF TGTGCCAGCAGCGTTCTAGACGGGGAGCTGTTTTTT
TRBJ2-7 14 few TRBV5-1 NA CASSLDGSSYEQYF TGCGCCAGCAGCTTAGATGGCAGCTCCTACGAGCAGTACTTC
TRBJ1-5 13 few TRBV30 NA CAWSVDGDQPQHF TGTGCCTGGAGTGTCGACGGGGATCAGCCCCAGCATTTT
TRBJ2-7 14 NA TRBV2 NA CASSVSGQGSEQYF TGTGCCAGCAGTGTTAGCGGACAAGGGAGCGAGCAGTACTTC
TRBJ1-2 15 NA TRBV7-9 NA CASSLGAGSVRGYTF TGTGCCAGCAGCCTCGGCGCGGGCTCGGTCCGTGGCTACACCTTC
TRBJ2-1 15 NA TRBV4-1 TRBD2 CASSRLAGGYGEQFF TGCGCCAGCAGCCGACTAGCGGGAGGCTACGGTGAGCAGTTCTTC
TRBJ2-5 15 once TRBV5-1 NA CASSLESAPLETQYF TGCGCCAGCAGCTTGGAGAGCGCGCCTTTGGAGACCCAGTACTTC
TRBJ2-2 15 few TRBV4-1 NA CASSQERLAAGELFF TGCGCCAGCAGCCAAGAAAGATTAGCGGCCGGGGAGCTGTTTTTT
TRBJ2-3 13 NA TRBV29-1 NA CSVADPGTDTQYF TGCAGCGTTGCCGACCCAGGGACAGATACGCAGTATTTT
TRBJ2-7 14 NA TRBV7-2 TRBD2 CASSLGAGRYEQYF TGTGCCAGCAGCTTAGGAGCGGGACGCTACGAGCAGTACTTC
TRBJ1-1 16 NA TRBV11-2 TRBD1 CASSPRQGPERTEAFF TGTGCCAGCAGCCCCCGACAGGGTCCTGAACGGACTGAAGCTTTCTTT
TRBJ1-5 15 NA TRBV2 NA CASSFTGLLNQPQHF TGTGCCAGCAGTTTCACAGGGCTACTTAATCAGCCCCAGCATTTT
TRBJ2-7 20 once TRBV28 TRBD1 CASSPNLGRGLGQGGHEQYF TGTGCCAGCAGCCCTAACTTAGGTAGGGGTTTGGGACAGGGGGGACACGAGCAGTACTTC
TRBJ2-1 15 NA TRBV5-1 TRBD1 CASSFYFRGQGKQFF TGCGCCAGCAGCTTCTACTTTCGGGGACAGGGGAAGCAGTTCTTC
TRBJ2-3 15 NA TRBV30 NA CAWSDARRAADTQYF TGTGCCTGGAGTGATGCCCGCCGGGCAGCAGATACGCAGTATTTT
TRBJ2-6 18 NA TRBV5-4 NA CASSLGDRVNSGANVLTF TGTGCCAGCAGCTTGGGTGACAGAGTCAACTCTGGGGCCAACGTCCTGACTTTC
TRBJ1-1 15 NA TRBV30 NA CAWSVLGRGDTEAFF TGTGCCTGGAGTGTCCTAGGCAGGGGAGACACTGAAGCTTTCTTT
TRBJ2-7 13 NA TRBV27 NA CASSPDRTYEQYF TGTGCCAGCAGTCCCGACAGGACTTACGAGCAGTACTTC
TRBJ1-5 10 NA TRBV20-1 NA CSAGGGTQHF TGCAGTGCTGGGGGAGGGACCCAGCATTTT
TRBJ2-5 14 NA TRBV6-5 TRBD2 CASSSPGGEETQYF TGTGCCAGCAGTTCGCCGGGGGGGGAAGAGACCCAGTACTTC
TRBJ2-6 16 NA TRBV9 NA CASSVAVGFGANVLTF TGTGCCAGCAGCGTAGCGGTAGGGTTTGGGGCCAACGTCCTGACTTTC
TRBJ2-7 13 NA TRBV19 NA CASSITDSYEQYF TGTGCCAGTAGTATTACGGACAGCTACGAGCAGTACTTC
TRBJ1-1 13 NA TRBV5-1 NA CASSFYRETEAFF TGCGCCAGCAGCTTCTACAGGGAGACTGAAGCTTTCTTT
TRBJ2-3 20 NA TRBV18 TRBD2 CASSPPLGLAGAGRTDTQYF TGTGCCAGCTCACCACCCCTCGGGCTAGCGGGAGCTGGGCGCACAGATACGCAGTATTTT
TRBJ2-1 15 NA TRBV5-1 TRBD2 CASSLERGMYNEQFF TGCGCCAGCAGCTTAGAGCGGGGAATGTACAATGAGCAGTTCTTC
TRBJ2-1 14 NA TRBV4-1 TRBD1 CASSQMDRGNEQFF TGCGCCAGCAGCCAAATGGACAGGGGGAATGAGCAGTTCTTC
TRBJ1-3 15 NA TRBV9 NA CASSVGPSSGNTIYF TGTGCCAGCAGCGTAGGTCCCAGTTCTGGAAACACCATATATTTT
TRBJ2-7 15 NA TRBV27 TRBD2 CASSLTSDPIYEQYF TGTGCCAGCAGTCTCACTAGCGACCCAATCTACGAGCAGTACTTC
TRBJ1-1 13 NA TRBV10-3 TRBD1 CAIKDRTNTEAFF TGTGCCATCAAGGACAGGACGAACACTGAAGCTTTCTTT
TRBJ2-5 18 NA TRBV28 TRBD2 CASSSPGAPSGTQETQYF TGTGCCAGCAGTTCCCCCGGCGCGCCTAGCGGGACCCAAGAGACCCAGTACTTC
TRBJ2-1 16 NA TRBV5-6 TRBD2 CASSQKREGPYNEQFF TGTGCCAGCAGCCAGAAGCGGGAGGGCCCCTACAATGAGCAGTTCTTC
TRBJ2-1 14 NA TRBV5-6 NA CASSSGTRIREQFF TGTGCCAGCAGCTCTGGGACCCGAATCCGTGAGCAGTTCTTC